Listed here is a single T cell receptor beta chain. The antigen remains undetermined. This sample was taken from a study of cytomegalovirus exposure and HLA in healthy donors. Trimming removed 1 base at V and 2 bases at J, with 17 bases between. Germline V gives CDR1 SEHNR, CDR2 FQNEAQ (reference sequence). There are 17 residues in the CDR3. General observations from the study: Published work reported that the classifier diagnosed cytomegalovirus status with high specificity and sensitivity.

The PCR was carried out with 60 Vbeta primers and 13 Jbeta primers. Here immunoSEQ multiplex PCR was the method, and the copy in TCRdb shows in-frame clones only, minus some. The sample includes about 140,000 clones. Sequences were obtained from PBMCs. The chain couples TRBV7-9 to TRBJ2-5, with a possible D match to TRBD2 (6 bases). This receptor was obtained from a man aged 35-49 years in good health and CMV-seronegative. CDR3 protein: CASSLGRLVFEQETQYF. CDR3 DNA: TGTGCCAGCAGCTTAGGGAGACTAGTTTTCGAACAAGAGACCCAGTACTTC. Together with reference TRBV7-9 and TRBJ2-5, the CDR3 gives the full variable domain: DTGVSQNPRHKITKRGQNVTFRCDPISEHNRLYWYRQTLGQGPEFLTYFQNEAQLEKSRLLSDRFSAERPKGSFSTLEIQRTEQGDSAMYLCASSLGRLVFEQETQYFGPGTRLLVL.